Here is one TCR beta chain with its context. The data stem from a study of CD8 T cells in Susac syndrome. With random hexamers, 0.5 to 1 ug RNA was reverse transcribed. TCRdb passed the immunoSEQ multiplex PCR reads through MiXCR, listing each CDR3 protein once. The sample consists of 200,000 or so distinct CDR3 sequences, 85% to 95% of them appearing once. This CDR3 spans 13 amino acids. The V end was cut by 4 bases, the J end by 19 bases, with 20 bases between. Per germline, CDR1 MGHRA and CDR2 YSYEKL. The chain is built from TRBV4-1 and TRBJ2-6; no definite D call. The sequencing input was CD8+ T cells from PBMCs. The sequence came from a human donor with Susac syndrome. The CDR3 is CASSPEEDGLQTF. The CDR3 coding sequence is TGCGCCAGCAGCCCCGAAGAAGACGGTCTACAAACTTTC.